The 25 T cell receptor beta chains listed next were all sequenced from one sample in a study of blood T cells in healthy people across ages. PCR was performed a second time for about 7 to 11 cycles using a sample-barcoded 5' primer and a J-beta primer mix. TCRdb itself ran the 5' RACE reads through MiXCR, one entry per CDR3 protein. The sample consists of 600,000 or so distinct CDR3 sequences, approximately 30% of them appearing once. The sample was blood. The receptors here all came from a woman older than 75 in good health.

This clonotype was detected many times. The chain employs TRBV7-2 and TRBJ2-7; no firm D call. The CDR3 is made up of 14 amino acids. Germline V gene sequence: CDR1 SGHTA, CDR2 FQGNSA. V gave up 2 bases and J gave up 1 base, with 9 bases separating them. The CDR3 loop reads CASSLLYGSYEQYF. CDR3 bases: TGTGCCAGCAGCTTATTATACGGATCCTACGAGCAGTACTTC.

This clonotype was seen at least ten times. The chain carries TRBV5-1 and TRBJ2-6; 14 positions match TRBD2. With V trimmed by 4 bases and J by 3 bases, 12 bases remained unmatched. The length of the CDR3 is 20 residues. CDR1 is SGHRS and CDR2 is YFSETQ in the germline V gene. The CDR3 loop is CASSLRTSGGPMGGANVLTF. For the CDR3, the DNA is TGCGCCAGCAGCCTCCGGACTAGCGGGGGGCCCATGGGTGGGGCCAACGTCCTGACTTTC.

The J gene is TRBJ1-5, the V gene TRBV20-1; possibly TRBD1 for D (6 bases). The CDR3 length is 13 residues. V was shortened by 5 bases and J by 3 bases, with 11 bases between the two germline ends. Per germline, CDR1 DFQATT and CDR2 SNEGSKA (reference sequence). CDR3 amino acids: CSAEGQFNQPQHF. The CDR3 DNA is TGCAGTGCTGAAGGACAGTTCAATCAGCCCCAGCATTTT.

This clonotype came up many times. The chain combines TRBV27 with TRBJ2-3, with TRBD1 matching 8 bases. This CDR3 region has 19 residues. The germline V gene encodes CDR1 MNHEY and CDR2 SMNVEV (reference sequence). With 2 bases clipped from V and 2 bases from J, the junction kept 15 bases outside the gene matches. The CDR3 loop is CASSLARAGGSPHTDTQYF. CDR3 coding DNA: TGTGCCAGCAGTTTAGCTAGGGCAGGGGGCTCCCCACACACAGATACGCAGTATTTT.

This clonotype was found many times. The chain joins TRBV6-1 to TRBJ2-7; 7 bases line up with TRBD1. The junction had 8 bases not matched to a gene; V was cut back by 2 bases and J by 4 bases. Germline-derived CDR1 and CDR2 are MNHNS and SASEGT. The CDR3 has 15 residues. CDR3 bases: TGTGCCAGCAGTGAACCCAGCAGGGGGAGATACGAGCAGTACTTC. Its protein is CASSEPSRGRYEQYF.

About this clonotype itself: A much larger clone sits a single nucleotide away, making a read error possible. This chain uses TRBV7-9 with TRBJ2-3; 8 bases match TRBD2. Germline CDR1 is SEHNR and CDR2 is FQNEAQ (reference sequence). CDR3 size: 15 residues. The CDR3 region has the DNA TGTGCCAGCAACTTAGCGGGGAGGGAAACAGATACGCAGTATTTT. This translates into CASNLAGRETDTQYF.

The chain links TRBV6-1 to TRBJ1-4; D might be TRBD1 (5 bases). Trimming stripped 3 bases from V and 7 bases from J, with 9 bases between. The CDR3 extends over 13 amino acids. The V gene's germline CDR1 is MNHNS and CDR2 SASEGT. In DNA, the CDR3 is TGTGCCAGCAGTGACAGGGAAGGTGAAAAACTGTTTTTT. Translating it yields CASSDREGEKLFF.

In its sample, this clonotype was seen a few times. The chain's CDR3 is CATSSRARKRMNTEAFF. Here the CDR3 DNA reads TGTGCCACCAGCAGTAGGGCTCGGAAAAGAATGAACACTGAAGCTTTCTTT. The chain recombines TRBV24-1 with TRBJ1-1; D remains unclear. Germline-derived CDR1 and CDR2 are KGHDR and SFDVKD. The CDR3 consists of 17 residues. Trimming left V 7 bases short and J 0 bases short, with 20 bases between.

This clonotype came up many times. The chain recombines TRBV5-1 with TRBJ2-5; 15 bases map to TRBD2. V was pared by 2 bases and J by 4 bases, with 9 bases of the junction left unmatched. The CDR3 length is 18 residues. Germline values: CDR1 SGHRS, CDR2 YFSETQ. The CDR3 DNA sequence: TGCGCCAGCAGCTTCGGACTAGCGGGGGGGCCGGTAGGAGAGACCCAGTACTTC. This encodes CASSFGLAGGPVGETQYF.

The sample holds one count of this clonotype. The chain recombines TRBV14 with TRBJ2-1; 9 bases are a match to TRBD2. Germline V CDR1 and CDR2: SGHDN, FVKESK. The CDR3 covers 20 residues. J lost 2 bases, V lost 0 bases, and 14 bases had no gene match. The CDR3 sequence: CASSQEWGLAGPSTYNEQFF. The DNA for the CDR3 is TGTGCCAGCAGCCAAGAATGGGGGCTAGCGGGACCCTCAACCTACAATGAGCAGTTCTTC.

This clonotype was observed many times. The genes are TRBV4-3 and TRBJ2-5; D is uncertain. Germline CDR1 reads LGHNA; CDR2 reads YSLEER. The CDR3 is 14 residues long. Trimming took off 0 bases at V and 5 bases at J, with 10 bases between the two ends. CDR3 DNA sequence: TGCGCCAGCAGCCAAGATCATAGTAGGGAGACCCAGTACTTC. Translated: CASSQDHSRETQYF.

About this clonotype: With a much larger clone just one base away, this may be a read error. The chain combines TRBV24-1 with TRBJ2-3; D is perhaps TRBD1 or TRBD2 (5 bases each). CDR1 is KGHDR and CDR2 is SFDVKD in the germline V gene. Deletions cut 4 bases from V and 0 bases from J, with 10 bases between. This CDR3 contains 15 residues. Here the CDR3 DNA reads TGTGCCACCAGTGAAGCGGCAGGGAGCACAGATACGCAGTATTTT. This gives the protein CATSEAAGSTDTQYF.

The table lists this clonotype with many counts. V is TRBV5-1 and J is TRBJ2-5, with a possible D match to TRBD1 (6 bases). Germline V gives CDR1 SGHRS, CDR2 YFSETQ. The CDR3 is made up of 15 amino acids. V was shortened by 0 bases and J by 1 base, with 10 bases between the two germline ends. CDR3 loop: CASSLDGQIQETQYF. In DNA form, the CDR3 reads TGCGCCAGCAGCTTGGACGGACAGATCCAAGAGACCCAGTACTTC.

This chain links TRBV10-2 with TRBJ2-5; D is perhaps TRBD2 (9 bases). This CDR3 spans 17 amino acids. V was trimmed by 6 bases and J by 11 bases, leaving 31 bases between them. CDR1 WSHSY and CDR2 SAAADI come from the germline V gene. The CDR3 reads CASSGTGLALTYNEQYF. CDR3 sequence (DNA): TGCGCCAGCAGCGGGACAGGACTAGCGCTGACCTACAATGAGCAGTACTTC.

The chain uses TRBV7-2 and TRBJ1-1, with D unclear. Germline CDR1 reads SGHTA; CDR2 reads FQGNSA. The length of the CDR3 is 17 residues. Trimming removed 0 bases at V and 0 bases at J, with 14 bases between. Here the CDR3 DNA reads TGTGCCAGCAGCTTAGCTACTTTATCACCCATGAACACTGAAGCTTTCTTT. This sequence encodes CASSLATLSPMNTEAFF.

This clonotype appeared many times. The chain has TRBV2 and TRBJ2-7; the D gene could be TRBD1 or TRBD2 (5 bases each). There are 11 residues in the CDR3. V was pared by 7 bases and J by 2 bases, with 6 bases between. Per the germline V gene, CDR1 is SNHLY and CDR2 is FYNNEI. The chain's CDR3 is CASMGAYEQYF. In DNA, the CDR3 is TGTGCCAGCATGGGGGCCTACGAGCAGTACTTC. The entire variable domain, with the rest obtained from reference TRBV2 and TRBJ2-7, is as follows: EPEVTQTPSHQVTQMGQEVILRCVPISNHLYFYWYRQILGQKVEFLVSFYNNEISEKSEIFDDQFSVERPDGSNFTLKIRSTKLEDSAMYFCASMGAYEQYFGPGTRLTVT.

This clonotype was counted many times. The rearrangement links TRBV19 to TRBJ2-5; the D is unclear. Trimming took off 1 base at V and 4 bases at J, with 4 bases between the two ends. The CDR3 loop spans 12 amino acids. From germline, CDR1 is LNHDA and CDR2 SQIVND (reference sequence). The DNA for the CDR3 is TGTGCCAGTAGTATAGGTCGAGAGACCCAGTACTTC. It translates to CASSIGRETQYF.

This clonotype was seen once. Since a much larger clone is just one base distant, this may be a read error. The CDR3 nucleotides are TGTGCCAGCAGCTTGAGTGGGACAGAAGCAGGGGGTGACACGCAGTATTTT. Translation gives CASSLSGTEAGGDTQYF. The J gene is TRBJ2-3, the V gene TRBV11-2; 7 nucleotides match TRBD1. The CDR3 loop spans 17 amino acids. Trimming cost V 3 bases and J 9 bases; bases outside gene matches: 18. Germline V gene data show CDR1 as SGHAT and CDR2 as FQNNGV. Supplemented by reference TRBV11-2 and TRBJ2-3, the full variable domain reads EAGVAQSPRYKIIEKRQSVAFWCNPISGHATLYWYQQILGQGPKLLIQFQNNGVVDDSQLPKDRFSAERLKGVDSTLKIQPAKLEDSAVYLCASSLSGTEAGGDTQYFGPGTRLTVL.

As concerns this clonotype: A read error is possible here, since a much larger clone lies one base away. This chain joins TRBV5-5 and TRBJ2-5; no clear D gene. The length of the CDR3 is 14 residues. Per the germline V gene, CDR1 is SGHKS and CDR2 is YYEKEE (reference sequence). CDR3: CASGLVGSQETQYF. CDR3 DNA sequence: TGTGCCAGCGGCTTGGTCGGTAGCCAAGAGACCCAGTACTTC.

There are many counts of this clonotype. The chain recombines TRBV12-3 or TRBV12-4 with TRBJ1-5, with a tentative D call TRBD1 (6 bases). The CDR3 spans 16 residues. The ends were cut back, 4 bases at V and 2 bases at J, with 15 bases in the middle. The CDR3 sequence is CASSSHRVGGNQPQHF. Here the CDR3 DNA reads TGTGCCAGCAGTTCGCACAGGGTAGGCGGCAATCAGCCCCAGCATTTT.

As to this clonotype: Since a much larger clone is just one base distant, this may be a read error. V is TRBV20-1 and J is TRBJ1-1; no clear D. CDR1 DFQATT and CDR2 SNEGSKA come from the germline V gene (reference sequence). The CDR3 is 15 residues long. The CDR3 reads CSAGEGKVLNTEAFF. The CDR3 coding sequence is TGCAGTGCTGGAGAAGGGAAAGTATTAAACACTGAAGCTTTCTTT.

This clonotype has only a few counts. The chain couples TRBV28 to TRBJ2-2; no firm D call. V was clipped by 11 bases and J by 0 bases, with 13 bases between them. In germline, CDR1 is MDHEN, CDR2 SYDVKM. The CDR3 is made up of 14 amino acids. The CDR3: CAVRDGANTGELFF. In DNA form, the CDR3 reads TGTGCCGTAAGAGACGGCGCGAACACCGGGGAGCTGTTTTTT.

For this clonotype: A much more abundant neighbour one base away suggests this may be a read error. V and J are TRBV3-1 and TRBJ2-7, with D possibly matching TRBD2 (6 bases). Germline CDR1 LGHDT, CDR2 YNNKEL (reference sequence). This CDR3 has 16 amino acids. V gave up 1 base and J gave up 2 bases, with 15 bases separating them. CDR3 protein: CASSQGGGGGPYEQYF. The CDR3 DNA reads as TGTGCCAGCAGCCAAGGGGGAGGTGGGGGACCCTACGAGCAGTACTTC.

This clonotype was seen at least ten times. The rearrangement joins TRBV4-1 to TRBJ1-5; D gene ambiguous. Germline V CDR1 and CDR2: MGHRA, YSYEKL. Trimming left V 3 bases short and J 4 bases short, with 7 bases between. The length of the CDR3 is 13 residues. The CDR3 sequence is CASSQARNQPQHF. The CDR3 nucleotides read TGCGCCAGCAGCCAGGCGAGAAATCAGCCCCAGCATTTT.

The sample holds a few counts of this clonotype. Being one base from a much bigger clone, this may be a read error. The V gene is TRBV6-6, the J gene TRBJ2-5, with a tentative D call TRBD1 (6 bases). Germline V gene data show CDR1 as MNHNY and CDR2 as SVGAGI (reference sequence). The CDR3 is made up of 15 amino acids. With 0 bases removed from V and 11 bases from J, the gap between germline ends came to 19 bases. CDR3 residues: CASSYSPGAWNEQYF. CDR3 DNA: TGTGCCAGCAGTTACTCTCCAGGGGCGTGGAATGAGCAGTACTTC.